This TCR beta chain stems from a study of blood T cell repertoires in COVID-19. The CDR3 length is 13 residues. Germline CDR1 and CDR2: SEHNR and FQNEAQ (reference sequence). With 2 bases removed from V and 2 bases from J, the gap between germline ends came to 6 bases. Measured with immunoSEQ multiplex PCR; TCRdb has only the in-frame clones, and not every one. Of tens of thousands of clones listed, approximately 86% were seen once; the top ten hold roughly 6.9%. The source of this sequence is a middle-aged man with active COVID-19. This chain uses TRBV7-9 with TRBJ2-5, with D perhaps matching TRBD2 (6 bases). The sample taken for sequencing was peripheral blood. CDR3 protein: CASSLRGQETQYF. CDR3 coding DNA: TGTGCCAGCAGCTTACGGGGGCAAGAGACCCAGTACTTC.